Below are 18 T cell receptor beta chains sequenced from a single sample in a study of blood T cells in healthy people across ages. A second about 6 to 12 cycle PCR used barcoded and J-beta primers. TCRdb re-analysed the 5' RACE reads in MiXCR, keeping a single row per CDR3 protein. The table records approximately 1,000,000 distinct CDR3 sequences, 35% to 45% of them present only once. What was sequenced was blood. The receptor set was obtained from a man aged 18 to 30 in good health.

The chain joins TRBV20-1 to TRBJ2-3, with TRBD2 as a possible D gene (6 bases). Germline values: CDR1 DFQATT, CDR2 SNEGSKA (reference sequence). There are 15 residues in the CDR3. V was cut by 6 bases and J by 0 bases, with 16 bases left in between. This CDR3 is CSATGIGGSTDTQYF. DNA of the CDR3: TGCAGTGCAACCGGGATTGGGGGGAGCACAGATACGCAGTATTTT.

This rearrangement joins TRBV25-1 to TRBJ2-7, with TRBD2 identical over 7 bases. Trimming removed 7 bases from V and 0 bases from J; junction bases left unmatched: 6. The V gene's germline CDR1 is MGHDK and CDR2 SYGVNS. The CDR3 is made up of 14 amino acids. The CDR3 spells CASKREGSSYEQYF. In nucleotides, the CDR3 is TGTGCCAGCAAGAGGGAGGGAAGCTCCTACGAGCAGTACTTC.

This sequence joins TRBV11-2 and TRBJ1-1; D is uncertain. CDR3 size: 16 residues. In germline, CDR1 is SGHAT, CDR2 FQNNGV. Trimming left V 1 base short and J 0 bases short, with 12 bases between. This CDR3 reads CASSLGFRALNTEAFF. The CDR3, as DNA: TGTGCCAGCAGCTTAGGTTTTAGGGCTTTGAACACTGAAGCTTTCTTT.

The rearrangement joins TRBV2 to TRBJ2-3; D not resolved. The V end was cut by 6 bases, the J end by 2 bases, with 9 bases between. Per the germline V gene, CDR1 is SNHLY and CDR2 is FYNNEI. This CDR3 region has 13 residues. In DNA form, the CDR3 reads TGTGCCAGCAGCCCCACTACCACAGATACGCAGTATTTT. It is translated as CASSPTTTDTQYF.

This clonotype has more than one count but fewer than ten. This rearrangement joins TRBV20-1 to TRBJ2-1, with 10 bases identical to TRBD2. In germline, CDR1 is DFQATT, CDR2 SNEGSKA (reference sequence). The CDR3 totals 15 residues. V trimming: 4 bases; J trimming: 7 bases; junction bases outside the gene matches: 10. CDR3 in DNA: TGCAGTGCTACCGCCCCAGCGGGGGGGAGAAATGAGCAGTTCTTC. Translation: CSATAPAGGRNEQFF.

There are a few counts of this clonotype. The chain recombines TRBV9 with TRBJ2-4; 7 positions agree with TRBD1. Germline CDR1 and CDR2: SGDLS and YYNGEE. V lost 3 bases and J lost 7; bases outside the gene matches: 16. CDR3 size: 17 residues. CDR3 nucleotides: TGTGCCAGCAGCGAGGGGATTAAGACAGGGCCCCGGAACATTCAGTACTTC. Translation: CASSEGIKTGPRNIQYF.

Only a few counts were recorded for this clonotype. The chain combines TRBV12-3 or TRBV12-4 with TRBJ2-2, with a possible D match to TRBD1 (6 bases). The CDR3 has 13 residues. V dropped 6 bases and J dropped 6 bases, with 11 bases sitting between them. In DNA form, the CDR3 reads TGTGCCAGCAGGCCAGGACAGTCCGGGGAGCTGTTTTTT. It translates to CASRPGQSGELFF.

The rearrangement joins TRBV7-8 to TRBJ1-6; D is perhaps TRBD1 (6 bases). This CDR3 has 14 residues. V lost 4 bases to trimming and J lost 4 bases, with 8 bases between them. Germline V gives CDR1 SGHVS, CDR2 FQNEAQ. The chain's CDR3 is CASSYGQYNSPLHF. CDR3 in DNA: TGTGCCAGCAGCTACGGACAGTATAATTCACCCCTCCACTTT. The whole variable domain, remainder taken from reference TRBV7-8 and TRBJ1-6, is GAGVSQSPRYKVAKRGQDVALRCDPISGHVSLFWYQQALGQGPEFLTYFQNEAQLDKSGLPSDRFFAERPEGSVSTLKIQRTQQEDSAVYLCASSYGQYNSPLHFGNGTRLTVT.

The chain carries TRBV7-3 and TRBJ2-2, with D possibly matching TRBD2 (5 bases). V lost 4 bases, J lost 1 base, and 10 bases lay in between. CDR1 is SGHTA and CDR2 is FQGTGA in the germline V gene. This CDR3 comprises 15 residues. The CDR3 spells CASSSGLQNTGELFF. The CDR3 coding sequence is TGTGCCAGCAGCTCAGGACTGCAGAACACCGGGGAGCTGTTTTTT.

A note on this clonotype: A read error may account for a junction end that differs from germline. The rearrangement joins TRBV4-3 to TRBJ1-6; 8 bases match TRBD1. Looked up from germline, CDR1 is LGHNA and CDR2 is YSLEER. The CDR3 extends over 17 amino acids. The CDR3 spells CASSRGTGVSYNSPPHF. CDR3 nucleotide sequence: TGCGCCAGCAGCCGCGGGACAGGAGTCTCCTATAATTCACCCCCCCACTTT.

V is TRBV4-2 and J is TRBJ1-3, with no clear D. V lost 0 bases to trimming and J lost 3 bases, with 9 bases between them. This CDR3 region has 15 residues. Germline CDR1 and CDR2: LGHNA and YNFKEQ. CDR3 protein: CASSQDRTLGNTIYF. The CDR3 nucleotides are TGTGCCAGCAGCCAAGATAGGACTCTTGGAAACACCATATATTTT.

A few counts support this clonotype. CDR3 sequence reads: CAWRHYTTGPNTEAFF. The DNA for the CDR3 is TGTGCCTGGAGACATTACACCACAGGACCGAACACTGAAGCTTTCTTT. The chain recombines TRBV30 with TRBJ1-1; D might be TRBD1 (5 bases). The CDR3 has 16 amino acids. The V gene lost 3 bases and the J gene lost 1 base, with 18 bases spanning the gap. Germline loops: CDR1 GTSNPN, CDR2 SVGIG (reference sequence). Using reference TRBV30 and TRBJ1-1 for the parts outside the CDR3, the full variable domain is SQTIHQWPATLVQPVGSPLSLECTVEGTSNPNLYWYRQAAGRGLQLLFYSVGIGQISSEVPQNLSASRPQDRQFILSSKKLLLSDSGFYLCAWRHYTTGPNTEAFFGQGTRLTVV.

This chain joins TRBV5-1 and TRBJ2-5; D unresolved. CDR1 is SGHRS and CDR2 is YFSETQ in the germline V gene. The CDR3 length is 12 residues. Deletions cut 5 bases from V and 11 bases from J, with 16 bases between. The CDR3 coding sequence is TGCGCCAGCAGTGTCCCCTACAATGAGCAGTACTTC. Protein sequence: CASSVPYNEQYF.

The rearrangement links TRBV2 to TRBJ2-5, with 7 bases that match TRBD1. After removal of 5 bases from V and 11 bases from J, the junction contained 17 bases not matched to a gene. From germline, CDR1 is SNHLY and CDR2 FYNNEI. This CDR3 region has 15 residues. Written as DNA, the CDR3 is TGTGCCAGCAGTTTCGACAGGGTCTCCTACAATGAGCAGTACTTC. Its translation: CASSFDRVSYNEQYF.

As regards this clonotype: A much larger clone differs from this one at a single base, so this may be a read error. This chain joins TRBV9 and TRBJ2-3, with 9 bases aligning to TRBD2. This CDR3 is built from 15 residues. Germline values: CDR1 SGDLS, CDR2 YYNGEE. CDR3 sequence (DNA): TGTGCCTGCAGCCCCTGGACTAGCGGCACAGATACGCAGTATTTT. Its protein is CACSPWTSGTDTQYF. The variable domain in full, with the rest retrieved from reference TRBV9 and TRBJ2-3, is DSGVTQTPKHLITATGQRVTLRCSPRSGDLSVYWYQQSLDQGLQFLIQYYNGEERAKGNILERFSAQQFPDLHSELNLSSLELGDSALYFCACSPWTSGTDTQYFGPGTRLTVL.

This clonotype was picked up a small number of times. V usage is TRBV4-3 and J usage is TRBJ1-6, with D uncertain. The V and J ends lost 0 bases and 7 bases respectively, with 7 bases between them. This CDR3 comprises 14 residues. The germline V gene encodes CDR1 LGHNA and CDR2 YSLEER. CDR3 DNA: TGCGCCAGCAGCCAAGAAATGATGAATTCACCCCTCCACTTT. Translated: CASSQEMMNSPLHF.

This CDR3 is CASSLLRDKGNTEAFF. The CDR3 DNA follows: TGCGCCAGCAGCTTGTTACGTGACAAGGGGAACACTGAAGCTTTCTTT. This chain joins TRBV5-1 and TRBJ1-1; D is undetermined. V was pared by 1 base and J by 1 base, with 14 bases between. Germline CDR1 and CDR2: SGHRS and YFSETQ. This CDR3 has 16 residues.

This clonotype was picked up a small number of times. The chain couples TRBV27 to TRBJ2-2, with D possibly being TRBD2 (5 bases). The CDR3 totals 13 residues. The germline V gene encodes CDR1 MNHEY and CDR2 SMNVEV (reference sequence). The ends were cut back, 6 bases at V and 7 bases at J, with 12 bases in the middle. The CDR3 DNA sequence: TGTGCCAGCAGCTTCAAACGGGGCGGGGAGCTGTTTTTT. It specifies CASSFKRGGELFF.